A selection of T cell receptor beta chains follows, all from one sample in a study of cytomegalovirus exposure and HLA in healthy donors. Only in-frame clones appear in the TCRdb table, and some are missing; sequencing was by immunoSEQ multiplex PCR. The table shows roughly 250,000 clones, with approximately 80% occurring only once. Sequencing was carried out using PBMCs. These TCRs come from a girl aged 2 to 10 in good health and CMV-seronegative. CDR3s include the opening cysteine and the closing phenylalanine or tryptophan. The D gene is left open where the match is weak. Only part of the rows carry a size: once, few, many, or a class if the clone is expanded.

d_call clone_size j_call v_call cdr3_aa cdr3_nt
NA NA TRBJ2-5 TRBV6-1 CASGGWAVEETQYF TGTGCCAGCGGAGGATGGGCGGTCGAAGAGACCCAGTACTTC
NA NA TRBJ1-4 TRBV5-6 CASSINLPQTTNEKLFF TGTGCCAGCAGTATTAACCTTCCACAGACAACTAATGAAAAACTGTTTTTT
TRBD1 NA TRBJ2-3 TRBV7-6 CASSLGWDRSSTDTQYF TGTGCCAGCAGCTTAGGATGGGACAGATCTAGCACAGATACGCAGTATTTT
NA NA TRBJ2-2 TRBV5-1 CASSLEGVGTGELFF TGCGCCAGCAGCTTGGAAGGGGTGGGCACCGGGGAGCTGTTTTTT
NA NA TRBJ1-2 TRBV2 CASSEVGQSAYYGYTF TGTGCCAGCAGTGAAGTAGGACAGAGCGCCTATTATGGCTACACCTTC
TRBD1 NA TRBJ1-5 TRBV9 CASSPTGVCSYSNQPQHF TGTGCCAGCAGCCCTACAGGGGTCTGTTCGTATAGCAATCAGCCCCAGCATTTT
NA NA TRBJ2-1 TRBV7-9 CASSQPGKMQFF TGTGCCAGCAGCCAACCCGGGAAAATGCAGTTCTTC
TRBD1 NA TRBJ1-2 TRBV7-8 CASSRAQGADGYTF TGTGCCAGCAGCCGAGCTCAGGGGGCAGATGGCTACACCTTC
NA NA TRBJ2-7 TRBV7-9 CASSLVQVGPNEQYF TGTGCCAGCAGCCTAGTACAGGTGGGGCCTAACGAGCAGTACTTC
TRBD1 NA TRBJ1-2 TRBV7-2 CASSARTGVGNYGYTF TGTGCCAGCAGCGCCCGAACAGGGGTGGGGAACTATGGCTACACCTTC
TRBD1 NA TRBJ1-2 TRBV5-6 CASSWATGGSNYGYTF TGTGCCAGCAGCTGGGCCACAGGGGGGTCCAACTATGGCTACACCTTC
TRBD1 NA TRBJ1-5 TRBV18 CASSSRTGLKQPQHF TGTGCCAGCTCATCTCGGACAGGGTTGAAGCAGCCCCAGCATTTT
NA NA TRBJ1-2 TRBV30 CAWSSVNYGYTF TGTGCCTGGAGTTCCGTAAACTATGGCTACACCTTC
NA few TRBJ2-7 TRBV30 CAWSVGAYEQYF TGTGCCTGGAGTGTAGGGGCCTACGAGCAGTACTTC
NA NA TRBJ2-5 TRBV6-5 CASSYSRGETQYF TGTGCCAGCAGTTACTCGCGAGGAGAGACCCAGTACTTC
TRBD1 NA TRBJ1-6 TRBV6-5 CASSSRDRASPLHF TGTGCCAGCAGTTCCCGGGACAGGGCATCACCCCTCCACTTT
TRBD1 NA TRBJ2-7 TRBV10-2 CASSVAATGGSYEQYF TGCGCCAGCAGTGTGGCGGCGACAGGGGGCTCCTACGAGCAGTACTTC
NA NA TRBJ2-7 TRBV2 CASSVGGQYF TGTGCCAGCAGTGTCGGCGGGCAGTACTTC
NA once TRBJ2-2 TRBV7-3 CASSLRVRGTGELFF TGTGCCAGCAGCTTGCGGGTCAGGGGCACCGGGGAGCTGTTTTTT
TRBD1 NA TRBJ1-4 TRBV5-6 CASSRTGLGGEKLFF TGTGCCAGCAGTCGGACAGGGTTGGGAGGGGAAAAACTGTTTTTT
TRBD1 NA TRBJ2-2 TRBV9 CASSPRQGENTGELFF TGTGCCAGCAGCCCAAGACAGGGGGAGAACACCGGGGAGCTGTTTTTT
NA NA TRBJ1-1 TRBV21-1 CASSKVGGELSEAFF TGTGCCAGCAGCAAAGTAGGAGGGGAGCTGAGTGAAGCTTTCTTT
TRBD2 NA TRBJ2-7 TRBV4-2 CASSQEVGGNYEQYF TGTGCCAGCAGCCAAGAAGTGGGAGGGAACTACGAGCAGTACTTC
TRBD2 NA TRBJ2-1 TRBV10-3 CAIGRGGLYNEQFF TGTGCCATCGGTCGGGGGGGCCTCTACAATGAGCAGTTCTTC
TRBD2 NA TRBJ2-1 TRBV5-1 CASSLDGGGYNEQFF TGCGCCAGCAGCTTGGATGGGGGGGGATACAATGAGCAGTTCTTC
TRBD1 NA TRBJ2-7 TRBV28 CASSPLGTDFSYEQYF TGTGCCAGCAGTCCACTTGGGACAGACTTCTCCTACGAGCAGTACTTC
TRBD2 NA TRBJ2-3 TRBV28 CASSSPGLAEITDTQYF TGTGCCAGCAGTTCCCCCGGGCTAGCGGAGATCACAGATACGCAGTATTTT
NA NA TRBJ1-1 TRBV27 CASKARGGRRPARNTEAFF TGTGCCAGTAAAGCCCGGGGAGGACGGCGCCCGGCAAGGAACACTGAAGCTTTCTTT
NA NA TRBJ1-2 TRBV7-6 CASSLVYSTGMDGYTF TGTGCCAGCAGCTTAGTGTACTCCACAGGGATGGATGGCTACACCTTC
NA NA TRBJ2-5 TRBV28 CASSLASGVGTQYF TGTGCCAGCAGTTTGGCCTCGGGTGTGGGGACCCAGTACTTC
NA NA TRBJ2-7 TRBV5-1 CASSWDTYEQYF TGCGCCAGCAGCTGGGACACCTACGAGCAGTACTTC
NA NA TRBJ2-3 TRBV6-4 CASSDSGGTDTQYF TGTGCCAGCAGTGACTCTGGGGGGACAGATACGCAGTATTTT
TRBD2 NA TRBJ2-5 TRBV11-2 CASSFGTSGGAQETQYF TGTGCCAGCAGCTTTGGGACTAGCGGGGGGGCCCAAGAGACCCAGTACTTC
NA few TRBJ2-5 TRBV28 CASRGGREETQYF TGTGCCAGCAGGGGGGGACGAGAAGAGACCCAGTACTTC
TRBD1 NA TRBJ1-1 TRBV13 CASSGTGGRTEAFF TGTGCCAGCAGCGGGACAGGGGGCAGGACTGAAGCTTTCTTT
NA NA TRBJ1-6 TRBV7-9 CASSFILGVNSPLHF TGTGCCAGCAGCTTTATCCTAGGGGTTAATTCACCCCTCCACTTT
NA NA TRBJ2-7 TRBV5-1 CASSPRTGAYEQYF TGCGCCAGCAGTCCTCGGACTGGAGCCTACGAGCAGTACTTC
TRBD2 NA TRBJ2-2 TRBV7-9 CASSRTSNTGELFF TGTGCCAGCAGCAGGACTAGCAACACCGGGGAGCTGTTTTTT
TRBD2 NA TRBJ2-1 TRBV11-2 CASSLKTSGINEQFF TGTGCCAGCAGCTTAAAGACTAGCGGGATCAATGAGCAGTTCTTC
NA NA TRBJ1-2 TRBV2 CASSSRYGYTF TGTGCCAGCAGTAGTCGGTATGGCTACACCTTC
NA NA TRBJ1-4 TRBV10-1 CASSEQGTNEKLFF TGCGCCAGCAGTGAACAGGGAACTAATGAAAAACTGTTTTTT
TRBD1 NA TRBJ1-6 TRBV7-2 CASSLTGQGASPLHF TGTGCCAGCAGTTTAACGGGACAGGGCGCTTCACCCCTCCACTTT
NA few TRBJ2-4 TRBV25-1 CASSESQGGRNIQYF TGTGCCAGCAGTGAATCCCAGGGAGGTCGTAACATTCAGTACTTC
TRBD1 NA TRBJ2-7 TRBV5-4 CASSSDRVYEQYF TGTGCCAGCAGCTCGGACAGGGTGTACGAGCAGTACTTC
NA NA TRBJ1-1 TRBV10-3 CAISGVREAATEAFF TGTGCCATCAGTGGGGTGAGGGAGGCGGCCACTGAAGCTTTCTTT
NA NA TRBJ2-3 TRBV27 CASGRAGTQYF TGTGCCAGCGGAAGAGCGGGTACGCAGTATTTT
NA NA TRBJ2-5 TRBV27 CASSMGQNQETQYF TGTGCCAGCAGTATGGGACAAAATCAAGAGACCCAGTACTTC
NA NA TRBJ1-1 TRBV11-2 CASSFYSTEAFF TGTGCCAGCAGCTTCTACAGCACTGAAGCTTTCTTT
NA NA TRBJ2-2 TRBV11-3 CASSFRVSGELFF TGTGCCAGCAGCTTCAGGGTTTCGGGGGAGCTGTTTTTT
NA few TRBJ2-1 TRBV28 CASSLRRSAYNEQFF TGTGCCAGCAGCCTGAGGAGGTCAGCCTACAATGAGCAGTTCTTC
TRBD1 NA TRBJ2-2 TRBV7-9 CASSFTLPGTGHIAGELFF TGTGCCAGCAGCTTTACCTTACCCGGGACAGGGCATATCGCCGGGGAGCTGTTTTTT
NA NA TRBJ2-2 TRBV19 CASRLGGTEPGELFF TGTGCCAGTAGGTTGGGGGGAACCGAACCCGGGGAGCTGTTTTTT
TRBD2 NA TRBJ2-1 TRBV7-6 CASSIAAGGPYNEQFF TGTGCCAGCAGCATTGCAGCGGGAGGGCCGTACAATGAGCAGTTCTTC
NA few TRBJ2-1 TRBV5-4 CASSPVGGKSSYNEQFF TGTGCCAGCAGCCCGGTTGGGGGGAAAAGCTCCTACAATGAGCAGTTCTTC
TRBD2 few TRBJ2-3 TRBV6-4 CASSDGAGGTDTQYF TGTGCCAGCAGTGACGGTGCGGGGGGCACAGATACGCAGTATTTT
TRBD2 NA TRBJ2-7 TRBV7-6 CASSPPPLVAGPYEQYF TGTGCCAGCAGCCCCCCCCCATTGGTAGCGGGACCCTACGAGCAGTACTTC